What follows are 29 T cell receptor beta chains derived from one specimen sequenced in a study of early T cells in non-severe SARS-CoV-2 infection. TCRdb independently ran MiXCR on the 5' RACE reads; one entry per CDR3 protein. Of 71,000 or so distinct CDR3 sequences listed, roughly 15% are singletons. Sequenced material: whole blood. These receptors all stem from an adult who was a healthcare worker with PCR-confirmed SARS-CoV-2 infection or an uninfected control (not recorded which).

This clonotype was observed a handful of times. The chain joins TRBV18 to TRBJ1-4; D is uncertain. Germline CDR1 KGHSH, CDR2 LQKENI. The CDR3 is 11 amino acids. V dropped 3 bases and J dropped 8 bases, with 4 bases sitting between them. Here the CDR3 reads CASSPGEKLFF. The CDR3 DNA follows: TGTGCCAGCTCACCCGGGGAAAAACTGTTTTTT.

J is TRBJ2-1 and V is TRBV12-3 or TRBV12-4; D is undetermined. The CDR3 contains 16 residues. V was shortened by 7 bases and J by 1 base, with 17 bases between the two germline ends. The CDR3 coding sequence is TGTGCCAGCACCTCATCAGGAGCAGGTTCCTACAATGAGCAGTTCTTC. It is translated as CASTSSGAGSYNEQFF.

This chain joins TRBV18 and TRBJ1-1, with a weak D call TRBD1 (6 bases). Trimming left V 1 base short and J 1 base short, with 13 bases between. Per germline, CDR1 KGHSH and CDR2 LQKENI. This CDR3 is 16 amino acids long. In nucleotides, the CDR3 is TGTGCCAGCTCACCACTCCCCGGACAGTCGAACACTGAAGCTTTCTTT. This translates into CASSPLPGQSNTEAFF.

The chain has TRBV29-1 and TRBJ2-3; TRBD1 is a possible D gene (6 bases). The CDR3 extends over 14 amino acids. Germline V gives CDR1 SQVTM, CDR2 ANQGSEA. Trimming removed 7 bases from V and 4 bases from J, with 18 bases in between. As DNA, the CDR3 is TGCAGCGCTTCAGGGGTCAGACGGGCAGATACGCAGTATTTT. It specifies CSASGVRRADTQYF.

This clonotype was counted ten times or more. The chain joins TRBV20-1 to TRBJ2-5, with TRBD2 matching 8 bases. CDR1 and CDR2 from the germline V gene are DFQATT and SNEGSKA (reference sequence). There are 12 residues in the CDR3. V lost 6 bases to trimming and J lost 5 bases; unmatched junction nucleotides: 5. In DNA form, the CDR3 reads TGCAGTGCCCTACCGGGGGGGGAGACCCAGTACTTC. As protein: CSALPGGETQYF.

The table lists this clonotype with many counts. The chain employs TRBV28 and TRBJ1-6; 12 bases match TRBD1. CDR1 is MDHEN, CDR2 SYDVKM, per germline. The CDR3 runs to 19 residues. J lost 7 bases, V lost 2 bases, and 12 bases had no gene match. The CDR3 DNA is TGTGCCAGCAGTTTACCCGAGGGACAGGGGGCCATCTACAATTCACCCCTCCACTTT. Its protein product is CASSLPEGQGAIYNSPLHF.

The gene calls are TRBV5-6 and TRBJ2-5; D possibly corresponds to TRBD2 (6 bases). Trimming removed 4 bases at V and 1 base at J, with 8 bases between. Germline V lookup: CDR1 SGHDT, CDR2 YYEEEE. The CDR3 totals 13 residues. CDR3 coding DNA: TGTGCCAGCAGCCCGGGACTCCAAGAGACCCAGTACTTC. It encodes CASSPGLQETQYF.

This clonotype was recorded a few times. V and J are TRBV19 and TRBJ2-1; no definite D call. CDR1 and CDR2 (germline): LNHDA, SQIVND (reference sequence). Trimming removed 7 bases from V and 0 bases from J, with 13 bases in between. The CDR3 is 15 amino acids. The CDR3 is CASNPEGRSYNEQFF. The CDR3 region has the DNA TGTGCCAGTAACCCTGAAGGCCGCTCCTACAATGAGCAGTTCTTC.

This chain uses TRBV29-1 with TRBJ1-2; D unclear. Germline V gene data show CDR1 as SQVTM and CDR2 as ANQGSEA. The CDR3 extends over 10 amino acids. Trimming left V 5 bases short and J 6 bases short, with 7 bases between. The DNA for the CDR3 is TGCAGCGTTTCATCGAATGGCTACACCTTC. Its translation is CSVSSNGYTF.

The chain uses TRBV7-3 and TRBJ2-2; maybe TRBD1 (5 bases). This CDR3 is built from 13 residues. Trimming cost V 6 bases and J 4 bases, with 9 bases left between them. The germline V gene encodes CDR1 SGHTA and CDR2 FQGTGA. This chain's CDR3 is CASSSGATGELFF. CDR3 coding DNA: TGTGCCAGCAGTAGTGGGGCCACCGGGGAGCTGTTTTTT.

This clonotype was observed many times. The chain is built from TRBV7-6 and TRBJ2-1; unclear D gene. V was pared by 5 bases and J by 0 bases, with 20 bases between. The germline gives CDR1 SGHVS, CDR2 FNYEAQ. The CDR3 length is 18 residues. CDR3 coding DNA: TGTGCCAGCAGCCCACAAGCTCCCAGGAAAAGCTCCTACAATGAGCAGTTCTTC. Encoded protein: CASSPQAPRKSSYNEQFF.

The chain combines TRBV3-2 with TRBJ2-5; the table's D call, TRBD2, has no DNA check behind it. TRBV3-2 is given as a pseudogene. This CDR3 has 15 amino acids. The CDR3 DNA sequence: TGTGCCAGCAGACCATGGGGACCGCTACAAGAGACCCAGTACTTC. Translated, it gives CASRPWGPLQETQYF.

This clonotype was picked up a small number of times. The chain couples TRBV6-2 or TRBV6-3 to TRBJ1-2, with D hard to call. Per germline, CDR1 MNHEY and CDR2 SVGEGT. CDR3 size: 11 residues. V was cut by 4 bases and J by 8 bases, with 8 bases left in between. CDR3 sequence: CASSFILGYTF. For the CDR3, the DNA is TGTGCCAGCAGTTTCATCCTAGGCTACACCTTC.

This clonotype was counted at least ten times. The V gene is TRBV4-2, the J gene TRBJ2-7; weak D call: TRBD2 (5 bases). The CDR3 consists of 14 residues. The V gene lost 0 bases and the J gene lost 3 bases, with 9 bases spanning the gap. Germline loops: CDR1 LGHNA, CDR2 YNFKEQ. CDR3 sequence reads: CASSQDMTNYEQYF. For the CDR3, the DNA is TGTGCCAGCAGCCAAGATATGACTAACTACGAGCAGTACTTC.

The chain combines TRBV20-1 with TRBJ2-7; 7 positions agree with TRBD2. The CDR3 is made up of 12 amino acids. Germline values: CDR1 DFQATT, CDR2 SNEGSKA (reference sequence). V was pared by 5 bases and J by 6 bases, with 7 bases of the junction left unmatched. CDR3 region: CSAALGRGEQYF. The CDR3 DNA reads TGCAGTGCTGCCCTGGGGAGGGGCGAGCAGTACTTC.

This clonotype was picked up a small number of times. The chain uses TRBV12-3 or TRBV12-4 and TRBJ1-5; D not certain. This CDR3 has 13 residues. V lost 3 bases and J lost 5, with 8 bases in between. CDR3 DNA sequence: TGTGCCAGCAGTTTGAGGGCCGATCAGCCCCAGCATTTT. This codes for CASSLRADQPQHF.

CDR3 sequence (DNA): TGTGCCAGCAGTCTTGACAGGACCTATGGCTACACCTTC. This encodes CASSLDRTYGYTF. The chain employs TRBV12-3 or TRBV12-4 and TRBJ1-2; a weak D match, TRBD1 (6 bases). This CDR3 is 13 amino acids long. Trimming stripped 5 bases from V and 4 bases from J, with 11 bases between.

V gene TRBV2 combines with J gene TRBJ2-1, with D possibly TRBD2 on 6 matching bases. Germline V gene data show CDR1 as SNHLY and CDR2 as FYNNEI. The V and J ends lost 10 bases and 8 bases respectively, with 12 bases between them. The CDR3 is 11 amino acids. CDR3 amino acids: CANRGSDEQFF. Written as DNA, the CDR3 is TGTGCCAACCGGGGGTCGGATGAGCAGTTCTTC.

This clonotype turned up a few times. J is TRBJ2-3 and V is TRBV5-1; no definite D call. CDR3 length: 12 residues. Per the germline V gene, CDR1 is SGHRS and CDR2 is YFSETQ. Trimming stripped 2 bases from V and 2 bases from J, with 3 bases between. CDR3 nucleotide sequence: TGCGCCAGCAGCTTAAACACAGATACGCAGTATTTT. This gives the protein CASSLNTDTQYF.

This clonotype was observed a few times. The CDR3 reads CASSLLRDYPYNEQFF. The CDR3 coding sequence is TGTGCCAGCAGCCTACTCCGGGACTATCCCTACAATGAGCAGTTCTTC. The chain is built from TRBV3-1 and TRBJ2-1; 7 nucleotides match TRBD2. The CDR3 is 16 residues long. V lost 4 bases and J lost 2; bases outside the gene matches: 8. The germline V gene encodes CDR1 LGHDT and CDR2 YNNKEL (reference sequence).

DNA of the CDR3: TGTGCCAGCAGTTTATGGGGGGGTTTGGCTGAAGCTTTCTTT. It codes for CASSLWGGLAEAFF. The rearrangement uses TRBV28 and TRBJ1-1, with D perhaps TRBD1 (5 bases). The CDR3 totals 14 residues. Germline V gives CDR1 MDHEN, CDR2 SYDVKM. Trimming pared 0 bases from V and 6 bases from J, leaving 11 bases between.

The V call is TRBV11-2, the J call TRBJ1-4; D remains unclear. The CDR3 runs 12 residues. The ends were cut back, 3 bases at V and 9 bases at J, with 8 bases in the middle. The germline CDR1 and CDR2 sequences are SGHAT and FQNNGV. The CDR3 sequence is CASSLAGQKLFF. The CDR3 DNA follows: TGTGCCAGCAGCTTGGCCGGGCAAAAACTGTTTTTT.

This clonotype has a handful of counts. The chain combines TRBV27 with TRBJ2-2; 9 bases fit TRBD1. The CDR3 consists of 16 residues. Germline loops: CDR1 MNHEY, CDR2 SMNVEV (reference sequence). V dropped 6 bases and J dropped 4; count of bases not matched to a gene: 9. This CDR3 is CASSLKGQGGTGELFF. DNA of the CDR3: TGTGCCAGCAGCCTTAAGGGACAGGGTGGCACCGGGGAGCTGTTTTTT.

Many counts were recorded for this clonotype. The genes are TRBV6-2 or TRBV6-3 and TRBJ2-7; either TRBD1 or TRBD2 may supply D (5 bases each). Trimming cost V 3 bases and J 2 bases, with 8 bases left between them. Germline V lookup: CDR1 MNHEY, CDR2 SVGEGT. The CDR3 totals 13 residues. CDR3 sequence reads: CASSYGTPYEQYF. The CDR3 coding sequence is TGTGCCAGCAGTTATGGGACCCCCTACGAGCAGTACTTC.

This clonotype was seen a single time. This rearrangement joins TRBV5-5 to TRBJ1-4, with D possibly TRBD1 on 6 matching bases. Germline V gene data show CDR1 as SGHKS and CDR2 as YYEKEE (reference sequence). V gave up 2 bases and J gave up 3 bases, with 11 bases separating them. The length of the CDR3 is 15 residues. In DNA form, the CDR3 reads TGTGCCAGCAGCTTCGGGGGGGCCTCTAATGAAAAACTGTTTTTT. Its translation is CASSFGGASNEKLFF.

V gene TRBV29-1 combines with J gene TRBJ2-1, with 10 bases identical to TRBD1. Germline V CDR1 and CDR2: SQVTM, ANQGSEA. This CDR3 comprises 13 residues. The J segment lost 7 bases and the V segment lost 2 bases, leaving 2 bases of the junction unmatched. The DNA for the CDR3 is TGCAGCGTTGAATGGGGACAGGGGAATGAGCAGTTCTTC. Translation gives CSVEWGQGNEQFF.

In this sample, this clonotype turned up a few times. This chain joins TRBV27 and TRBJ1-2; D is perhaps TRBD1 (6 bases). CDR3 length: 13 amino acids. Germline V gene data show CDR1 as MNHEY and CDR2 as SMNVEV (reference sequence). V lost 2 bases and J 7 bases, leaving 11 bases between the germline ends. In DNA form, the CDR3 reads TGTGCCAGCAGTTTAGCAGGGGTTGGTGGCTACACCTTC. This sequence encodes CASSLAGVGGYTF.

This CDR3 is CASRGGQESSYEQYF. The CDR3 DNA reads as TGTGCCAGCAGAGGAGGACAGGAAAGCTCCTACGAGCAGTACTTC. The chain carries TRBV12-3 or TRBV12-4 and TRBJ2-7; 7 nucleotides line up with TRBD1. The CDR3 runs 15 residues. Trimming cost V 6 bases and J 0 bases; bases outside gene matches: 8.

The chain employs TRBV11-2 and TRBJ2-3, with D uncertain. CDR3 length: 14 residues. V lost 1 base and J 5 bases, leaving 10 bases between the germline ends. Germline V lookup: CDR1 SGHAT, CDR2 FQNNGV. CDR3 DNA: TGTGCCAGCAGCTTAGCGGCCGTGGGAGATACGCAGTATTTT. Its protein is CASSLAAVGDTQYF.